Below, one T cell receptor (beta chain) is given with its context. This record belongs to a study of early T cells in non-severe SARS-CoV-2 infection. As part of library construction, unique molecular identifiers were attached to individual cDNA molecules. Via MiXCR, TCRdb re-called the 5' RACE reads, giving one row per CDR3 protein. The sample holds some 64,000 distinct CDR3 sequences, 10% to 13% seen once. This TCR came from an adult who was a healthcare worker with PCR-confirmed SARS-CoV-2 infection or an uninfected control (not recorded which). Sequencing was carried out using whole blood.

CDR3 coding DNA: TGTGCCAGCAGCTTTGTAGGGAGCGAGCAGTACTTC. Its translation is CASSFVGSEQYF. This chain uses TRBV7-2 with TRBJ2-7, with D possibly TRBD2 on 5 matching bases. This CDR3 is built from 12 residues. Germline V gene data show CDR1 as SGHTA and CDR2 as FQGNSA. V was pared by 3 bases and J by 6 bases, with 9 bases between. The full variable domain, its missing parts supplied by reference TRBV7-2 and TRBJ2-7, is GAGVSQSPSNKVTEKGKDVELRCDPISGHTALYWYRQSLGQGLEFLIYFQGNSAPDKSGLPSDRFSAERTGGSVSTLTIQRTQQEDSAVYLCASSFVGSEQYFGPGTRLTVT.